This T cell receptor beta chain was sequenced in a study of cytomegalovirus exposure and HLA in healthy donors. CDR1 is LNHDA, CDR2 SQIVND, per germline (reference sequence). Trimming cost V 3 bases and J 7 bases, with 6 bases left between them. The length of the CDR3 is 12 residues. PCR involved 60 Vbeta and 13 Jbeta primers. TCRdb keeps only in-frame clones here, not all; method: immunoSEQ multiplex PCR. The repertoire holds some 120,000 clones, with less than 10% as singletons. Study-level findings and limits: Confirmation in vitro established that a few CMV-associated chains were specific for CMV antigens.

A word on this clone: Its antigen remains unknown.

This chain connects TRBV19 to TRBJ1-4; D is undetermined. Sequencing was carried out using PBMCs. The receptor's source is a woman aged 40 to 50 in good health and CMV-seropositive. CDR3 residues: CASSIWSEKLFF. CDR3 in DNA: TGTGCCAGTAGTATTTGGAGTGAAAAACTGTTTTTT.